This T cell receptor beta chain is from a study of blood T cells in healthy people across ages. Broader study findings: The recorded TCR beta diversity per million T cells decreased in a roughly linear manner with age. Lack of knowledge of donor CMV status possibly confounded expanded clonotype changes.

As for this clonotype: The antigen is not known.

Using a J-beta primer mix together with a sample-barcoded 5' primer, a second PCR was run for roughly 6 to 12 cycles. TCRdb itself ran the 5' RACE reads through MiXCR, one entry per CDR3 protein. The sample holds about 1.8 million distinct CDR3 sequences, around 48% seen once. The length of the CDR3 is 13 residues. V was cut by 3 bases and J by 2 bases, with 9 bases left in between. Germline loops: CDR1 SQVTM, CDR2 ANQGSEA. The sequenced sample was blood. This receptor was taken from a woman in her forties in good health. The J gene is TRBJ2-3, the V gene TRBV29-1, with D tentatively TRBD1 or TRBD2 (6 bases each). CDR3 in amino acids: CSVDGGNTDTQYF. The CDR3 DNA reads as TGCAGCGTTGACGGGGGCAACACAGATACGCAGTATTTT.